This TCR beta chain emerged from a study of cytomegalovirus exposure and HLA in healthy donors. Study-wide points: A later analysis found TCR association rates differed by HLA locus, highest for DRB1 and lowest for HLA-C. Presence/absence analyses treated sequencing depth as roughly uniform across donors. Immune exposure information available was restricted to CMV serostatus.

Note on this clone: The antigen is not known.

This PCR relied on a set of 60 Vbeta primers and 13 Jbeta primers. Using immunoSEQ multiplex PCR, the repertoire was profiled, and TCRdb retains in-frame clones only, with some absent. The sample has tens of thousands of clones, around 76% seen once; the top ten hold around 9.1%. Germline-derived CDR1 and CDR2 are LGHNA and YNFKEQ. Germline trimming cut 5 bases from V and 4 bases from J; bases unmatched to any gene: 6. The CDR3 has 16 amino acids. The source material was PBMCs. The chain employs TRBV4-2 and TRBJ2-3; 13 nucleotides align to TRBD2. The origin of this receptor is a man aged 25 to 45 in good health and CMV-seropositive. The CDR3 reads CASSVTSGGASDTQYF. The CDR3 DNA sequence: TGTGCCAGCAGCGTCACTAGCGGGGGGGCGTCAGATACGCAGTATTTT.